Following are 24 T cell receptor beta chains from one sample sequenced in a study of T cell responses to AZD1222 COVID-19 vaccine. Sequencing used immunoSEQ multiplex PCR; TCRdb keeps in-frame clones, though not all of them. The table lists some 94,000 clones, 89% of them singletons. Sequences were derived from peripheral blood, sampled 28 days after the second AZD1222 dose. The receptors shown here come from an adult who received the AZD1222 COVID-19 vaccine.

The chain carries TRBV7-3 and TRBJ2-6, with a possible D match to TRBD2 (5 bases). V dropped 3 bases and J dropped 0 bases, with 18 bases sitting between them. This CDR3 comprises 19 residues. In germline, CDR1 is SGHTA, CDR2 FQGTGA. CDR3 amino acids: CASSFATGLTSSGANVLTF. The DNA for the CDR3 is TGTGCCAGCAGCTTCGCGACCGGACTTACAAGCTCTGGGGCCAACGTCCTGACTTTC.

This clone was found once. The chain recombines TRBV13 with TRBJ2-4; 10 bases match TRBD1. Germline lookup yields CDR1 PRHDT and CDR2 FYEKMQ (reference sequence). The length of the CDR3 is 19 residues. V was clipped by 2 bases and J by 0 bases; unmatched bases: 10. The CDR3 region is CASSLSTGQGPVAKNIQYF. Here the CDR3 DNA reads TGTGCCAGCAGCTTATCTACGGGACAGGGGCCAGTAGCCAAAAACATTCAGTACTTC.

This chain joins TRBV7-8 and TRBJ2-7; either TRBD1 or TRBD2 may supply D (5 bases each). The germline gives CDR1 SGHVS, CDR2 FQNEAQ. V gave up 3 bases and J gave up 3 bases, with 18 bases separating them. The CDR3 extends over 16 amino acids. The CDR3 region is CASSFSHSGTDYEQYV. The DNA of the CDR3 is TGTGCCAGCAGCTTCTCACACTCCGGGACCGACTACGAGCAGTACGTC.

This clone was seen a few times. V and J are TRBV9 and TRBJ1-5; 10 bases agree with TRBD1. Trimming at V came to 9 bases and at J to 2 bases, leaving 8 bases not matched to a gene. The length of the CDR3 is 15 residues. Germline V gene sequence: CDR1 SGDLS, CDR2 YYNGEE. The CDR3 reads CATPPGQGCNQPQHF. CDR3 nucleotides: TGTGCCACCCCCCCGGGACAGGGGTGCAATCAGCCCCAGCATTTT.

The V call is TRBV6-2 or TRBV6-3, the J call TRBJ2-1; no clear D gene. Per the germline V gene, CDR1 is MNHEY and CDR2 is SVGEGT. The CDR3 extends over 13 amino acids. The ends were cut back, 6 bases at V and 4 bases at J, with 10 bases in the middle. Written as DNA, the CDR3 is TGTGCCAGCAGCCACGGCCTGTACAATGAGCAGTTCTTC. Translating it yields CASSHGLYNEQFF.

The chain is built from TRBV6-5 and TRBJ1-1; 9 bases line up with TRBD1. CDR1 and CDR2 from the germline V gene are MNHEY and SVGAGI. The CDR3 has 14 amino acids. J gave up 4 bases and V 6 bases, and 6 bases lay outside the gene matches. The CDR3 region is CASRGQGGSTEAFF. The CDR3 nucleotides read TGTGCCAGCAGGGGACAGGGCGGAAGCACTGAAGCTTTCTTT.

The chain has TRBV6-6 and TRBJ1-6, with TRBD1 matching over 7 bases. The CDR3 totals 14 residues. The germline V gene has CDR1 MNHNY and CDR2 SVGAGI (reference sequence). The V gene end was trimmed by 6 bases and the J gene end by 5 bases; junction bases not matched to a gene: 4. Here the CDR3 DNA reads TGTGCCAGCAGCGTCACAGGGGATAATTCACCCCTCCACTTT. Translation gives CASSVTGDNSPLHF.

This chain joins TRBV28 and TRBJ2-3; unclear D gene. This CDR3 contains 10 residues. V was pared by 10 bases and J by 8 bases, with 10 bases between. The germline gives CDR1 MDHEN, CDR2 SYDVKM. The CDR3 protein is CATERSTQYF. For the CDR3, the DNA is TGTGCCACCGAGCGCAGTACGCAGTATTTT.

This sequence joins TRBV7-6 and TRBJ1-6; TRBD1 is a possible D gene (6 bases). Trimming left V 0 bases short and J 3 bases short, with 6 bases between. The CDR3 sequence is 15 residues long. The germline CDR1 and CDR2 sequences are SGHVS and FNYEAQ. The DNA of the CDR3 is TGTGCCAGCAGCTTAGCACAGGGCTATAATTCACCCCTCCACTTT. Translating it yields CASSLAQGYNSPLHF.

This chain uses TRBV3-1 (or the pseudogene TRBV3-2) with TRBJ2-1; D unresolved. In germline, CDR1 is LGHDT, CDR2 YNNKEL (reference sequence). Between the trimmed V and J ends, which lost 4 bases and 3 bases, there was a span of 7 bases. This CDR3 contains 13 residues. The CDR3 sequence: CASSPRSYNEQFF. The CDR3 coding sequence is TGTGCCAGCAGCCCCCGTAGCTACAATGAGCAGTTCTTC.

The chain is built from TRBV2 and TRBJ2-7; 9 positions agree with TRBD1. Germline assignment: CDR1 SNHLY and CDR2 FYNNEI. This CDR3 spans 15 amino acids. V shed 4 bases and J 4 bases; nucleotides not matched to a gene: 8. The CDR3 loop reads CASSVEWDREYEQYF. DNA of the CDR3: TGTGCCAGCAGTGTTGAGTGGGACAGGGAGTACGAGCAGTACTTC.

V gene TRBV21-1 combines with J gene TRBJ2-7. TRBV21-1 is described as a pseudogene. The CDR3 runs 15 residues. The CDR3 loop reads CAVSDRDRPSYEQYF. CDR3 DNA: TGTGCCGTTAGCGATCGGGACCGCCCATCCTACGAGCAGTACTTC.

V usage is TRBV18 and J usage is TRBJ2-7; D is possibly TRBD1 or TRBD2 (5 bases each). CDR3 length: 14 amino acids. Trimming removed 6 bases at V and 2 bases at J, with 14 bases between. CDR1 KGHSH and CDR2 LQKENI come from the germline V gene. In DNA, the CDR3 is TGTGCCAGCTCGCTTGGGACCTCCCCCTACGAGCAGTACTTC. As protein: CASSLGTSPYEQYF.

V gene TRBV19 combines with J gene TRBJ1-1, with unresolved D. Trimming removed 6 bases from V and 4 bases from J, with 12 bases in between. The CDR3 contains 13 residues. The V gene's germline CDR1 is LNHDA and CDR2 SQIVND (reference sequence). DNA for the CDR3: TGTGCCAGTAGCCTCGGCACGATCACTGAAGCTTTCTTT. Translation gives CASSLGTITEAFF.

The V call is TRBV18, the J call TRBJ2-5; D perhaps matches TRBD1 (6 bases). V lost 1 base to trimming and J lost 2 bases, with 14 bases between them. The CDR3 spans 16 residues. The germline gives CDR1 KGHSH, CDR2 LQKENI. In DNA form, the CDR3 reads TGTGCCAGCTCACCACGCATAGGACAGACTCAAGAGACCCAGTACTTC. Its protein is CASSPRIGQTQETQYF.

CDR3 DNA sequence: TGTGCCAGCAGTTCCCATACGGCTCTCTCCTATGGCTACACCTTC. It codes for CASSSHTALSYGYTF. This rearrangement joins TRBV27 to TRBJ1-2; D is unclear. Trimming took off 4 bases at V and 4 bases at J, with 16 bases between the two ends. There are 15 residues in the CDR3. Germline CDR1 MNHEY, CDR2 SMNVEV (reference sequence).

The chain employs TRBV19 and TRBJ2-5; D call uncertain. Trimming removed 7 bases at V and 5 bases at J, with 11 bases between. Germline V gene lookup returns CDR1 LNHDA and CDR2 SQIVND (reference sequence). The CDR3 is made up of 12 amino acids. As DNA, the CDR3 is TGTGCCAGTAACATACTTGGGGAGACCCAGTACTTC. It specifies CASNILGETQYF.

This chain connects TRBV7-9 to TRBJ2-3, with D possibly TRBD2 on 6 matching bases. CDR3 length equals 15 residues. Per germline, CDR1 SEHNR and CDR2 FQNEAQ (reference sequence). The V end lost 2 bases, the J end lost 3 bases, and 12 bases lay between the germline ends. The CDR3 nucleotides are TGTGCCAGCAGCTTACTCGGGGGAGGAACAGATACGCAGTATTTT. Translation gives CASSLLGGGTDTQYF.

The V and J genes are TRBV6-5 and TRBJ2-7, with TRBD2 matching over 8 bases. With 4 bases clipped from V and 3 bases from J, the junction kept 5 bases outside the gene matches. Germline V gives CDR1 MNHEY, CDR2 SVGAGI. There are 14 residues in the CDR3. The CDR3 loop is CASSSSGGSYEQYV. The CDR3, as DNA: TGTGCCAGCAGTTCGAGCGGGGGAAGCTACGAGCAGTACGTC.

V and J are TRBV29-1 and TRBJ1-1; 8 nucleotides line up with TRBD1. The CDR3 contains 14 residues. Germline trimming cut 4 bases from V and 1 base from J; bases unmatched to any gene: 5. Germline-derived CDR1 and CDR2 are SQVTM and ANQGSEA. CDR3 sequence (DNA): TGCAGCGTTGCCCGACAGGGGACGAACACTGAAGCTTTCTTT. Translation: CSVARQGTNTEAFF.

The V and J genes are TRBV2 and TRBJ2-7; the D call may be TRBD1 or TRBD2 (6 bases each). In germline, CDR1 is SNHLY, CDR2 FYNNEI. Trimming removed 6 bases at V and 4 bases at J, with 16 bases between. This CDR3 contains 14 residues. Written as DNA, the CDR3 is TGTGCCAGCAGGGAGGACCAGGGGAGGTACGAGCAGTACTTC. Translated, it gives CASREDQGRYEQYF.

This chain connects TRBV29-1 to TRBJ1-2; 12 bases are shared with TRBD1. The CDR3 has 15 amino acids. Looked up from germline, CDR1 is SQVTM and CDR2 is ANQGSEA. Losses at the gene ends were 5 bases for V and 3 bases for J; bases not matched to a gene: 7. CDR3 DNA sequence: TGCAGCGTTCATAAGGGGACAGGGGGCTACTATGGCTACACCTTC. Protein product: CSVHKGTGGYYGYTF.

In its sample, this clone was seen once. V gene TRBV4-1 combines with J gene TRBJ2-1, with 8 bases matching TRBD2. This CDR3 region has 15 residues. With 1 base clipped from V and 6 bases from J, the junction kept 5 bases outside the gene matches. Germline CDR1 and CDR2: MGHRA and YSYEKL. The CDR3 spells CASSQVVGGANEQFF. The CDR3 nucleotides are TGCGCCAGCAGCCAAGTTGTCGGGGGGGCCAATGAGCAGTTCTTC.

The sample holds a few counts of this clone. The chain joins TRBV2 to TRBJ2-7, with TRBD1 matching over 10 bases. V was clipped by 10 bases and J by 2 bases; unmatched bases: 8. Germline V gives CDR1 SNHLY, CDR2 FYNNEI. The CDR3 runs 14 residues. The CDR3: CAIFSGTGAYEQYF. As DNA, the CDR3 is TGTGCCATCTTCTCCGGGACAGGGGCCTACGAGCAGTACTTC. The full variable domain, with the rest looked up from reference TRBV2 and TRBJ2-7, is EPEVTQTPSHQVTQMGQEVILRCVPISNHLYFYWYRQILGQKVEFLVSFYNNEISEKSEIFDDQFSVERPDGSNFTLKIRSTKLEDSAMYFCAIFSGTGAYEQYFGPGTRLTVT.